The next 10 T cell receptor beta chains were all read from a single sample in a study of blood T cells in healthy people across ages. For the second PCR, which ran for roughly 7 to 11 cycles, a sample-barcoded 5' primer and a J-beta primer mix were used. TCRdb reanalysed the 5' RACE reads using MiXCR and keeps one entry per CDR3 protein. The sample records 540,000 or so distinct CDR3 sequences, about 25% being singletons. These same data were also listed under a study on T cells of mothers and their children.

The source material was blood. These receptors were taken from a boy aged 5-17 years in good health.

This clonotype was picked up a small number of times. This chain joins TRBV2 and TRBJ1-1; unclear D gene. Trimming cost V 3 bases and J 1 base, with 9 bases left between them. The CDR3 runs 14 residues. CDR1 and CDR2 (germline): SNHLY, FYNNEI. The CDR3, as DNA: TGTGCCAGCAGTGAGGGGAGGAGGAACACTGAAGCTTTCTTT. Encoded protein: CASSEGRRNTEAFF.

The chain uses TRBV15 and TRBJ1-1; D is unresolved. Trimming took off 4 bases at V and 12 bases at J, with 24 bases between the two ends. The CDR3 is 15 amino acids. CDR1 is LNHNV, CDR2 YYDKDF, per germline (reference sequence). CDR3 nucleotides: TGTGCCACCAGCAAATTAGGGAGCTCCACCCAGGCACCTTTCTTT. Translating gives CATSKLGSSTQAPFF.

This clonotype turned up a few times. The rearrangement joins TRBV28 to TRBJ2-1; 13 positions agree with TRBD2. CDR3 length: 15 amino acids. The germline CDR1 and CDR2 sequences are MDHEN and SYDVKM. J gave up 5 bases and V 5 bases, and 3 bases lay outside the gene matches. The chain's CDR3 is CASSVLAGGNNEQFF. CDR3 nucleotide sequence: TGTGCCAGCAGTGTACTAGCGGGGGGGAACAATGAGCAGTTCTTC.

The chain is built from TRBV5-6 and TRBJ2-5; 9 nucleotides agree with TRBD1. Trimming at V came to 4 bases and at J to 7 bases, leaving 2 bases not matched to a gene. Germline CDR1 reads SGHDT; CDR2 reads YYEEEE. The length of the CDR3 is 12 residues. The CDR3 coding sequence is TGTGCCAGCAGCCAGGGACAGGGGACCCAGTACTTC. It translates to CASSQGQGTQYF.

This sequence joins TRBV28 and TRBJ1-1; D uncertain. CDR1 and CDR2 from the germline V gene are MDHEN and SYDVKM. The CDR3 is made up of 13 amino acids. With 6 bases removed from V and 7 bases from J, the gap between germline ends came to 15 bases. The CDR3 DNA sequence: TGTGCCAGCAGCACCTCTAACAGTCTTGAAGCTTTCTTT. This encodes CASSTSNSLEAFF. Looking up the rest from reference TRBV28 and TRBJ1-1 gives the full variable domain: DVKVTQSSRYLVKRTGEKVFLECVQDMDHENMFWYRQDPGLGLRLIYFSYDVKMKEKGDIPEGYSVSREKKERFSLILESASTNQTSMYLCASSTSNSLEAFFGQGTRLTVV.

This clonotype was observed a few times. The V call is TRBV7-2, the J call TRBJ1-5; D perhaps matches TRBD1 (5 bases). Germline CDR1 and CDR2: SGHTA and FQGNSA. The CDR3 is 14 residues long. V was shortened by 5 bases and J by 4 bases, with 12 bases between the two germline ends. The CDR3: CASSPVGGNQPQHF. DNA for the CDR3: TGTGCCAGCAGCCCCGTTGGGGGAAATCAGCCCCAGCATTTT.

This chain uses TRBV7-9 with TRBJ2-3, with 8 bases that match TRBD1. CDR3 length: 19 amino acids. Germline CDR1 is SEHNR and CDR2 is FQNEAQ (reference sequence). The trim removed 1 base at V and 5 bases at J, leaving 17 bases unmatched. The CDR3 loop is CASSLGDRRYTSKIDTQYF. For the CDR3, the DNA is TGTGCCAGCAGCTTAGGGGACAGGAGATACACCAGTAAAATAGATACGCAGTATTTT.

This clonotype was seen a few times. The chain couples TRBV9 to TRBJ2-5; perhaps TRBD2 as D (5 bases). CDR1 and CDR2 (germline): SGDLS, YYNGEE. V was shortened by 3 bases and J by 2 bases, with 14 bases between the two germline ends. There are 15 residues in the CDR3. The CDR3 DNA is TGTGCCAGCAGCGCCGGGTCATCGGGGCAAGAGACCCAGTACTTC. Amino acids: CASSAGSSGQETQYF. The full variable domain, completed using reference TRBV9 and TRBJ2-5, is DSGVTQTPKHLITATGQRVTLRCSPRSGDLSVYWYQQSLDQGLQFLIQYYNGEERAKGNILERFSAQQFPDLHSELNLSSLELGDSALYFCASSAGSSGQETQYFGPGTRLLVL.

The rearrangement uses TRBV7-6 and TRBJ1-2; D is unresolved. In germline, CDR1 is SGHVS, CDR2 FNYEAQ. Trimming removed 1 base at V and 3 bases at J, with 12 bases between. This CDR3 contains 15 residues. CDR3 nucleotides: TGTGCCAGCAGCTTAGGAGATTCTCCAGACTATGGCTACACCTTC. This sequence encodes CASSLGDSPDYGYTF.

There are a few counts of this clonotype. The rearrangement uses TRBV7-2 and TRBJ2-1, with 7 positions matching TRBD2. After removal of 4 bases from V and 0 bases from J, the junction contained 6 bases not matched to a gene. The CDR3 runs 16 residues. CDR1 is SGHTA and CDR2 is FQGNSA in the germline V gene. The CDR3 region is CASSWNGRSSYNEQFF. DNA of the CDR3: TGTGCCAGCAGCTGGAACGGGAGGAGCTCCTACAATGAGCAGTTCTTC.